The entry below gives a single T cell receptor (beta chain) sequence along with its context. The sample is drawn from a study of technical replicates of blood from several donors. The table came from immunoSEQ multiplex PCR; TCRdb's copy has only in-frame clones and leaves some out. The sample includes 65,000 to 90,000 clones, around 94% seen only once; the top ten take 0.3% to 0.45%. This CDR3 spans 15 amino acids. The V and J ends lost 2 bases and 3 bases, in that order; junction bases with no gene match: 2. Germline loops: CDR1 MNHEY, CDR2 SMNVEV (reference sequence). The V and J genes are TRBV27 and TRBJ2-2; 8 bases map to TRBD2. This receptor was taken from a human donor in good health. The sample was T cells isolated from PBMCs. The CDR3 nucleotides read TGTGCCAGCAGTTTAAACGGGAGGGACACCGGGGAGCTGTTTTTT. Translating gives CASSLNGRDTGELFF.